This T cell receptor beta chain derives from a study of OX40 agonist ivuxolimab in advanced cancers. Assay used: immunoSEQ multiplex PCR; TCRdb lists only in-frame clones, some missing. The data contain about 20,000 clones, roughly four fifths of them singletons. Concerning this clone: Its antigen is unknown.

Study-wide results and caveats: It was not determined which antigens were specifically recognized by the peripheral T cells that had undergone clonal expansion.

The V gene's germline CDR1 is MDHEN and CDR2 SYDVKM. V dropped 8 bases and J dropped 1 base, with 11 bases sitting between them. The CDR3 has 13 amino acids. The sequencing here drew on CD4+ or CD8+ T cells sorted from blood, taken in a trial of the OX40 agonist ivuxolimab. The chain has TRBV28 and TRBJ1-1, with D hard to call. This clonotype was obtained from an adult with an advanced solid tumor such as melanoma, head and neck, liver or kidney cancer. CDR3 region: CASVPHPNTEAFF. The CDR3 nucleotides are TGTGCCAGCGTCCCGCATCCGAACACTGAAGCTTTCTTT.